The rows below give T cell receptor beta chains drawn from one sample of a study of CD8 T cells in ankylosing spondylitis. Using its own MiXCR run on the 5' RACE reads, TCRdb lists one record per CDR3 protein. The sample carries under 250,000 distinct CDR3 sequences, roughly a tenth recorded once. Sequencing input: blood, either unsorted or a sorted T cell fraction (not recorded which). These receptors were obtained from a male donor with ankylosing spondylitis or in good health (not recorded which). Both conserved end residues are part of each CDR3.

TRBV5-1	TRBJ2-3	CASSLAGTSMDTQYF
TRBV5-1	TRBJ2-1	CASSPPGSSYNEQFF
TRBV12-3/TRBV12-4	TRBJ2-1	CASTFDFGRENEQFF
TRBV28	TRBJ1-1	CASSLASGTGRTEAFF
TRBV7-2	TRBJ2-1	CASSPGHLYNEQFF
TRBV10-1	TRBJ1-5	CASSVTGNSNQPQHF
TRBV20-1	TRBJ2-7	CSARATPGTGRSYEQYF
TRBV5-1	TRBJ2-6	CASSWGDGANVLTF
TRBV20-1	TRBJ2-2	CSARSRGELTGELFF
TRBV15	TRBJ1-5	CATSRVLGASNQPQHF
TRBV2	TRBJ1-2	CASYEARGQGSYTF
TRBV29-1	TRBJ2-5	CSVDTDRAAQYF
TRBV4-1	TRBJ1-2	CASSQEQGLDYGYTF
TRBV4-1	TRBJ1-5	CASSQASEQPQHF
TRBV10-3	TRBJ1-4	CAISGQPNEKLFF
TRBV11-2	TRBJ2-1	CASSLRRDAGYNEQFF
TRBV30	TRBJ1-2	CAWSVSEYGYTF
TRBV5-1	TRBJ1-1	CASSLEVSEAFF
TRBV5-6	TRBJ1-1	CASRSWGSNTEAFF
TRBV5-1	TRBJ1-1	CASSLGSLEEAFF
TRBV5-8	TRBJ2-1	CASSFWGGEEQFF
TRBV7-7	TRBJ2-2	CASSQGVRGNTGELFF
TRBV6-5	TRBJ2-7	CASSYSSLGYEQYF
TRBV5-1	TRBJ2-3	CASSFHGSESTDTQYF
TRBV12-3/TRBV12-4	TRBJ1-3	CAGSVTGNTIYF
TRBV5-1	TRBJ1-2	CASSPSGTYGYTF
TRBV7-9	TRBJ2-5	CASSWGGGQETQYF
TRBV28	TRBJ2-7	CASSLSPGQGQDEQYF
TRBV28	TRBJ2-7	CASSSHGDEQYF
TRBV5-1	TRBJ1-2	CASRWDTGPLYGYTF
TRBV11-1	TRBJ2-1	CASSPPPWSELAGDIYNEQFF
TRBV5-1	TRBJ1-1	CASSLGHSNTEAFF
TRBV2	TRBJ1-2	CASSAVGLNYGYTF
TRBV20-1	TRBJ2-7	CSASQTSGGPSYEQYF
TRBV15	TRBJ2-2	CATSRPGDRAGELFF
TRBV7-2	TRBJ1-1	CASSPQGSTPGAFF
TRBV7-2	TRBJ2-2	CASSEGVTNTGELFF
TRBV21-1	TRBJ2-4	CASSNLDREWAKNIQYF
TRBV6-2/TRBV6-3	TRBJ1-2	CASSPRAKMDGYTF
TRBV5-1	TRBJ2-7	CASSIGTGVYEQYF
TRBV20-1	TRBJ2-7	CSARSMASGRYEQYF
TRBV20-1	TRBJ2-1	CSAREGSSYNEQFF
TRBV4-2	TRBJ2-7	CASSQGGYEQYF
TRBV7-9	TRBJ1-1	CASSPSTGGADTEAFF
TRBV6-2/TRBV6-3	TRBJ1-2	CASSYSGRNYGYTF
TRBV7-2	TRBJ2-3	CASSPPYGRGVRDTQYF
TRBV20-1	TRBJ1-1	CSALDTYTEAFF
TRBV5-1	TRBJ1-2	CASRLEDRAYGYTF
TRBV15	TRBJ2-4	CATSRGQAGHIQYF
TRBV5-1	TRBJ1-6	CASTWDTPSYNSPLHF
TRBV12-3/TRBV12-4	TRBJ2-7	CASSLNGQATYEQYF
TRBV12-3/TRBV12-4	TRBJ2-7	CASSFPAGGLYEQYF
TRBV30	TRBJ2-7	CAWSVHKLNYEQYF
TRBV12-3/TRBV12-4	TRBJ1-1	CASSLVYKVAEAFF
TRBV5-6	TRBJ1-1	CASSPAGTVNTEAFF
TRBV9	TRBJ2-1	CASSVGGGQIHNEQFF
TRBV2	TRBJ1-4	CASSEGDSNEKLFF
TRBV3-1	TRBJ1-5	CASSHRAGGNQPQHF
TRBV3-1	TRBJ2-1	CASSQDKLRIGEQFF